The clone carrying this T cell receptor (beta chain) has only a few counts. Its matching antigen is unknown. The PCR had 60 Vbeta and 13 Jbeta primers. The data were produced by immunoSEQ multiplex PCR, yet TCRdb's version contains in-frame clones alone and is incomplete. The sample includes approximately 120,000 clones, over 60% of them seen just once. Per germline, CDR1 MNHEY and CDR2 SVGAGI. The CDR3 sequence is 15 residues long. V was pared by 6 bases and J by 5 bases, with 5 bases of the junction left unmatched. These data belong to a study of cytomegalovirus exposure and HLA in healthy donors. Points from the study as a whole: A list of roughly 180 TCR beta chains associated with cytomegalovirus was given. Within the data, a cluster of highly shared sequence variants was likely a sequencing artifact. Rare TCR sequences predominated, though certain public TCRs were found in many donors.

This chain joins TRBV6-5 and TRBJ2-1; TRBD2 agrees at 12 bases. Sequenced sample: PBMCs. This receptor was obtained from a man in his sixties in good health and CMV-seropositive. The CDR3 protein is CASSLAGGRHNEQFF. CDR3 coding DNA: TGTGCCAGCAGCCTAGCGGGGGGGCGTCACAATGAGCAGTTCTTC.